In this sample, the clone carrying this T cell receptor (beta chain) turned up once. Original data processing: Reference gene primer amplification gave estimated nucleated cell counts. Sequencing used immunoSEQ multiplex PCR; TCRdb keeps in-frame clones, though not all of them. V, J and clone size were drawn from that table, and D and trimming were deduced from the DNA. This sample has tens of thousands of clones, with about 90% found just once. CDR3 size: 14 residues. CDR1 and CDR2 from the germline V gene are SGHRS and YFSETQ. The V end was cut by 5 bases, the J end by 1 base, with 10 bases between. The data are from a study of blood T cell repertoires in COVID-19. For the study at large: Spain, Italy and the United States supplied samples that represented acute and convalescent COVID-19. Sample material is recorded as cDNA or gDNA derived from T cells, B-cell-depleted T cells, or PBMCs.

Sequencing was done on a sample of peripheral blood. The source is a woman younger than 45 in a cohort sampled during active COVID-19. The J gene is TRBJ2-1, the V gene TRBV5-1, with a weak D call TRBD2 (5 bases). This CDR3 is CASRHSASYNEQFF. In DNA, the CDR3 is TGCGCCAGCAGGCATAGCGCGTCCTACAATGAGCAGTTCTTC.